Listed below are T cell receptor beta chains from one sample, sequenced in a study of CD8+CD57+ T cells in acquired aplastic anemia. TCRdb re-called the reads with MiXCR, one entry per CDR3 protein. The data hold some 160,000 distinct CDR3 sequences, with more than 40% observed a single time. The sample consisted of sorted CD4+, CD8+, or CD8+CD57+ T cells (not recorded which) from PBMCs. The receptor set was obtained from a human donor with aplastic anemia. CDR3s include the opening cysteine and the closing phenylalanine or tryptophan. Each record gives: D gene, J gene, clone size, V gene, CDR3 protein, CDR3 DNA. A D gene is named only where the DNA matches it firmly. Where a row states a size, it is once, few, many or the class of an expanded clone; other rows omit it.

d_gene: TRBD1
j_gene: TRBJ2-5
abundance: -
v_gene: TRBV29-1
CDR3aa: CSAWAPPGQGETQYF
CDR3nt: TGCAGCGCTTGGGCCCCTCCGGGACAGGGGGAGACCCAGTACTTC

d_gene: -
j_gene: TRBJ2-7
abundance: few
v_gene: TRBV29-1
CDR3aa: CSVEKGGTGRYEQYF
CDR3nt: TGCAGCGTTGAAAAGGGGGGTACAGGGAGGTACGAGCAGTACTTC

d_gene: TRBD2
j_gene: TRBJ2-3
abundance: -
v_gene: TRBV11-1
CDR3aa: CARGTAGVTTDTQYF
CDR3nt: TGTGCCAGGGGAACGGCGGGGGTGACGACAGATACGCAGTATTTT

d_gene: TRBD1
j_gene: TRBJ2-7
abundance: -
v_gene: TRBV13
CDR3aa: CASSVGQGLTDEQYF
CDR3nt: TGTGCCAGCAGCGTAGGACAGGGGCTAACGGACGAGCAGTACTTC

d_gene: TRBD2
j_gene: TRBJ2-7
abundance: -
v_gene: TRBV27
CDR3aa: CASESVTSGRCEQYF
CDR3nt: TGTGCCAGTGAGAGCGTTACTAGCGGGAGGTGCGAGCAGTACTTC

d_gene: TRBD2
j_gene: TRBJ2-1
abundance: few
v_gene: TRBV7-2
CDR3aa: CASSGASGSSYNEQFF
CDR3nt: TGTGCCAGCAGCGGTGCTAGCGGGAGCTCCTACAATGAGCAGTTCTTC

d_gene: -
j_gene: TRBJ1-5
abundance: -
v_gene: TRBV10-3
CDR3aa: CAISDDQSPQPQHF
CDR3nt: TGTGCCATCAGTGATGACCAGTCGCCCCAGCCCCAGCATTTT

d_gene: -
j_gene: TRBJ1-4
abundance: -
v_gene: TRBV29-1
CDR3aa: CSVEETGVKEKLFF
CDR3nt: TGCAGCGTTGAAGAAACAGGAGTTAAGGAAAAACTGTTTTTT

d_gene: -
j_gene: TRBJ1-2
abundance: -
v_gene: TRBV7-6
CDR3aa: CASSLAAGSPVPNYGYTF
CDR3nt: TGTGCCAGCAGCTTAGCCGCCGGGAGCCCCGTCCCCAACTATGGCTACACCTTC

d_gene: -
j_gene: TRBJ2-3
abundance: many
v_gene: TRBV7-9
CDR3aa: CASSLVGLEATDTQYF
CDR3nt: TGTGCCAGCAGCTTAGTTGGACTTGAAGCCACAGATACGCAGTATTTT

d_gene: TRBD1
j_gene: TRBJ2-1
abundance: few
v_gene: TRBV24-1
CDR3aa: CATSAAGGQQFF
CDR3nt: TGTGCCACCAGTGCCGCAGGGGGACAGCAGTTCTTC

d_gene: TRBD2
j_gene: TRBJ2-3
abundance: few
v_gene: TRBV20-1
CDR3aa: CSASRGRASTDTQYF
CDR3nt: TGCAGTGCTAGCCGCGGGAGGGCTAGCACAGATACGCAGTATTTT

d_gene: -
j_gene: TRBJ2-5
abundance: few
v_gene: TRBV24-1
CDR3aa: CATSEGKETQYF
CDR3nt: TGTGCCACCAGTGAGGGGAAAGAGACCCAGTACTTC

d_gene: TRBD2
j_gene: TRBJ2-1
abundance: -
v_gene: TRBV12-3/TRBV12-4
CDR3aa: CASSSLSGIPRSGNEQFF
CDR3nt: TGTGCCAGCAGTTCACTTAGCGGGATCCCACGGTCGGGCAATGAGCAGTTCTTC

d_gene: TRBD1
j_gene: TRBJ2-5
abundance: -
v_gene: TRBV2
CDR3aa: CASSPDRGRETQYF
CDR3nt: TGTGCCAGCAGCCCGGACAGGGGGCGAGAGACCCAGTACTTC

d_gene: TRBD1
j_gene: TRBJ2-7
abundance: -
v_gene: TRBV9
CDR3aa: CASSGGQGSYEQYF
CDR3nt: TGTGCCAGCAGCGGAGGACAGGGGAGCTACGAGCAGTACTTC

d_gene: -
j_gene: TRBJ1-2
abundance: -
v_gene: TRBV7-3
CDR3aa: CASSPPSGVGYTF
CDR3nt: TGTGCCAGCAGCCCTCCCTCAGGGGTCGGCTACACCTTC

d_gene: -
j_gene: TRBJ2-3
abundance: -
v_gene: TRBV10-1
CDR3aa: CASSVRGDTQYF
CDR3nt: TGCGCCAGCAGTGTGCGGGGAGATACGCAGTATTTT

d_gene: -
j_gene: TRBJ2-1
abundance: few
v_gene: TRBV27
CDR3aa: CASSPNPMIYNEQFF
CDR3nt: TGTGCCAGCAGTCCCAATCCCATGATCTACAATGAGCAGTTCTTC

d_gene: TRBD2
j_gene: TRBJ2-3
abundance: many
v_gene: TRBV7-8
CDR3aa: CASSLGLAVATDTQYF
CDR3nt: TGTGCCAGCAGCTTAGGACTAGCGGTGGCCACAGATACGCAGTATTTT

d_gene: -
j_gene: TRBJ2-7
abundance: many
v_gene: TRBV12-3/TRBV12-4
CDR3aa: CASSSQRPVAYEQYF
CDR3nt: TGTGCCAGCAGTTCCCAGCGCCCAGTGGCCTACGAGCAGTACTTC

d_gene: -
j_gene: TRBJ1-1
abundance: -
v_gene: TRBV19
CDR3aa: CASSTMGANTEAFF
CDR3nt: TGTGCCAGTAGTACAATGGGGGCGAACACTGAAGCTTTCTTT

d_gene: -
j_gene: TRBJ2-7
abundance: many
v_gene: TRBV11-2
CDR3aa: CASSLAGGKYF
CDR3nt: TGTGCCAGCAGCTTAGCAGGGGGGAAGTACTTC

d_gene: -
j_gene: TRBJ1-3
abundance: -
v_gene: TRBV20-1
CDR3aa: CSAQNGNTIYF
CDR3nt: TGCAGTGCTCAGAACGGAAACACCATATATTTT

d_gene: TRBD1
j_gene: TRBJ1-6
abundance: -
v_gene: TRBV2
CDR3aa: CASIPDRANSPLHF
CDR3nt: TGTGCCAGCATTCCGGACAGGGCTAATTCACCCCTCCACTTT

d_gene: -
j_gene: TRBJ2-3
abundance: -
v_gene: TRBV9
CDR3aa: CASSANRESTDTQYF
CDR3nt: TGTGCCAGCAGCGCAAACAGGGAAAGCACAGATACGCAGTATTTT

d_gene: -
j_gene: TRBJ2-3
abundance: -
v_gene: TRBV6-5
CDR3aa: CASSYSAQRGDTQYF
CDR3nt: TGTGCCAGCAGTTACTCGGCCCAGCGTGGAGATACGCAGTATTTT

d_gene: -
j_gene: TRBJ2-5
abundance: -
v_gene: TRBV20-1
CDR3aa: CSGEDDGETQYF
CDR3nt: TGCAGTGGCGAGGACGACGGAGAGACCCAGTACTTC

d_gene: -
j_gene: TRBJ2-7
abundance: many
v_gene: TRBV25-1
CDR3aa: CASSEELAYEQYF
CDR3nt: TGTGCCAGCAGTGAAGAACTAGCATACGAGCAGTACTTC

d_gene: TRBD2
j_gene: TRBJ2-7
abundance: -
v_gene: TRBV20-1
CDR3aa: CSAREGTSSTHEQYF
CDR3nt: TGCAGTGCTAGAGAAGGGACTAGCTCCACCCACGAGCAGTACTTC

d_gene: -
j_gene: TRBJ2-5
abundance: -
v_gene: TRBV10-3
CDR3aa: CAIKSQGGTETQYF
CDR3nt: TGTGCCATCAAATCCCAGGGTGGTACAGAGACCCAGTACTTC

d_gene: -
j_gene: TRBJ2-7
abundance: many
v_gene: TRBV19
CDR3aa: CASSWVGQSTYEQYF
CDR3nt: TGTGCCAGTAGCTGGGTGGGGCAGTCTACCTACGAGCAGTACTTC

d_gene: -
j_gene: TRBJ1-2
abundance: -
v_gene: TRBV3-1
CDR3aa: CASSLLEAESYGYTF
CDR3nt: TGTGCCAGCAGCCTACTAGAGGCTGAGAGCTATGGCTACACCTTC

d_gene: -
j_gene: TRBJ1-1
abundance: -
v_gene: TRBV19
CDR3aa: CASLKLGGTVEAFF
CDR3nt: TGTGCCAGCCTCAAACTGGGGGGCACAGTTGAAGCTTTCTTT

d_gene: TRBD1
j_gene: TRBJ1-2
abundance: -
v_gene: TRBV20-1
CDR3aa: CSARRDRGYGYTF
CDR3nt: TGCAGTGCTAGGCGGGACAGGGGGTATGGCTACACCTTC

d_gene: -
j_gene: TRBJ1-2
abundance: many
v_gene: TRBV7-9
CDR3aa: CASSLDPRNYGYTF
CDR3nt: TGTGCCAGCAGCTTAGACCCGAGGAACTATGGCTACACCTTC

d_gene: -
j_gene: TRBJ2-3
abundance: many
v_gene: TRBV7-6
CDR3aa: CASSLAGGTPDTQYF
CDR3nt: TGTGCCAGCAGCTTAGCAGGCGGGACCCCAGATACGCAGTATTTT

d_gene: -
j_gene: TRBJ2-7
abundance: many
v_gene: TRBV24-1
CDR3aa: CATSDSVAGGEGEQYF
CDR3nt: TGTGCCACCAGTGACTCCGTGGCGGGTGGTGAAGGAGAGCAGTACTTC

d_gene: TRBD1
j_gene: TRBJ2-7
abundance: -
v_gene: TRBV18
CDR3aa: CASSGRRTGQGASYEQYF
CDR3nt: TGTGCCAGCTCCGGAAGAAGAACGGGACAGGGGGCTTCTTACGAGCAGTACTTC

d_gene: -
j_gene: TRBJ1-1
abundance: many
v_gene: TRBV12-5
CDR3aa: CASAQGPGTEAFF
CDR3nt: TGTGCTAGTGCCCAGGGCCCTGGGACTGAAGCTTTCTTT

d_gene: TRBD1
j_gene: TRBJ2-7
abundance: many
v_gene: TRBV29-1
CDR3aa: CSAKPGQKYEQYF
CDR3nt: TGCAGCGCGAAACCGGGACAGAAGTACGAGCAGTACTTC

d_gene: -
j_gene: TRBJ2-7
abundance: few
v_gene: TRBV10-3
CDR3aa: CAISAELGVSYEQYF
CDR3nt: TGTGCCATCAGCGCTGAGTTGGGGGTCTCCTACGAGCAGTACTTC

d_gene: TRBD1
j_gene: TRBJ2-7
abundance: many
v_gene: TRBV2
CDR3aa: CASGSETGCF
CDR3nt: TGTGCCAGCGGATCTGAGACAGGGTGCTTC

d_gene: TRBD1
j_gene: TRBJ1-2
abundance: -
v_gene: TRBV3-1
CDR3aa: CASSARDSPAPNGYTF
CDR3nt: TGTGCCAGCAGCGCTAGGGACAGCCCGGCCCCTAATGGCTACACCTTC

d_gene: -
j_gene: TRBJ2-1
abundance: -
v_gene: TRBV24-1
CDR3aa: CATSDSLHGGEQFF
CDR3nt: TGTGCCACCAGTGATTCTCTGCACGGGGGTGAGCAGTTCTTC

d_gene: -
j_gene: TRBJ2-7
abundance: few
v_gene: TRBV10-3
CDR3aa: CAISEMPNPYEQYF
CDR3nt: TGTGCCATCAGTGAGATGCCAAATCCCTACGAGCAGTACTTC

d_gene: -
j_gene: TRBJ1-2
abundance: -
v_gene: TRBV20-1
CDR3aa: CRARTANYGYTF
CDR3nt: TGCAGAGCCCGGACAGCCAACTATGGCTACACCTTC

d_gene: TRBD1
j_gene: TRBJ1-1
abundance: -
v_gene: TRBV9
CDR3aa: CASSATGGVEAFF
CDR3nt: TGTGCCAGCAGCGCCACAGGGGGCGTTGAAGCTTTCTTT

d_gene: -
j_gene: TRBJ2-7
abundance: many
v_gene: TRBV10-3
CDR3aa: CATISPTYEQYF
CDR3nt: TGTGCCACGATTTCACCAACCTACGAGCAGTACTTC

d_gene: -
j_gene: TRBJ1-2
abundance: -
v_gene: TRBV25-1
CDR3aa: CASSLEFYGYTF
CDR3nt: TGTGCCAGCAGCCTAGAATTCTATGGCTACACCTTC

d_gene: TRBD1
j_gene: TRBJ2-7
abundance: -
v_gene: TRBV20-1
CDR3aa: CSATDRGLGEQYF
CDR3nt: TGCAGTGCTACGGACAGGGGACTGGGCGAGCAGTACTTC

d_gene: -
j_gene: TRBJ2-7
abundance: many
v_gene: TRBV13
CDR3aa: CASSSGATAPAEQYF
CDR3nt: TGTGCCAGCAGCTCAGGCGCGACCGCTCCCGCCGAGCAGTACTTC

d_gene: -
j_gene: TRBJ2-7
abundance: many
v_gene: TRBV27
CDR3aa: CASSFRGYEQYF
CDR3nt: TGTGCCAGCAGTTTCCGGGGCTACGAGCAGTACTTC

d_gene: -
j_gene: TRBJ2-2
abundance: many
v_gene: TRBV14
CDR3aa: CASSQAPTGLGELFF
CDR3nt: TGTGCCAGCAGCCAAGCCCCGACAGGTCTCGGGGAGCTGTTTTTT

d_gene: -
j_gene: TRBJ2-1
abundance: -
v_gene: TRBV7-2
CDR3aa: CASSLAAAVDEQFF
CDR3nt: TGTGCCAGCAGCTTAGCAGCAGCGGTGGATGAGCAGTTCTTC

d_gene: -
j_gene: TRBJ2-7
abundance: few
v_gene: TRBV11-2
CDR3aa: CASSIAPGLLYEQYF
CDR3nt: TGTGCCAGCAGCATCGCCCCGGGACTCCTCTACGAGCAGTACTTC

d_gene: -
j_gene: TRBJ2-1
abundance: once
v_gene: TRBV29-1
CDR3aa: CSVDRVDNEQFF
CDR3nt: TGCAGCGTTGACAGGGTTGACAATGAGCAGTTCTTC